This T cell receptor beta chain comes out of a study of blood T cell repertoires in COVID-19. Study in general: The samples span acute and convalescent COVID-19 from the United States, Italy and Spain. The cDNA or gDNA used as material had been derived from T cells, B-cell-depleted T cells, or PBMCs.

During active infection, Seattle patients enrolled and were then monitored through disease. The CDR3 has 14 amino acids. CDR1 is LNHDA and CDR2 is SQIVND in the germline V gene (reference sequence). Trimming at V came to 1 base and at J to 0 bases, leaving 0 bases not matched to a gene. Per the study methods: Counts of nucleated cells, estimated from reference gene primer amplification, were obtained. The table came from immunoSEQ multiplex PCR; TCRdb's copy has only in-frame clones and leaves some out. That table gives V, J and clone size, and the DNA gave D and trimming. The sample carries 300,000 to 450,000 clones, 70% to 90% recorded once.

Sequencing used peripheral blood. The rearrangement uses TRBV19 and TRBJ2-7; 7 bases are a match to TRBD1. The sequence derives from a woman aged 25-40 years with COVID-19, enrolled during active disease. The CDR3 sequence is CASSIGDSSYEQYF. CDR3 DNA sequence: TGTGCCAGTAGTATAGGGGACAGCTCCTACGAGCAGTACTTC. The whole variable domain, remainder taken from reference TRBV19 and TRBJ2-7, is DGGITQSPKYLFRKEGQNVTLSCEQNLNHDAMYWYRQDPGQGLRLIYYSQIVNDFQKGDIAEGYSVSREKKESFPLTVTSAQKNPTAFYLCASSIGDSSYEQYFGPGTRLTVT.